This is a list of T cell receptor beta chains from one sample in a study of blood T cell repertoires in COVID-19. The method was immunoSEQ multiplex PCR; TCRdb's version includes in-frame clones alone and lacks a portion of them. Here the sample spans hundreds of thousands of clones, 85% to 90% being singletons. The specimen sequenced was peripheral blood. The source of these receptors is a woman under 30 with acute or convalescent COVID-19. CDR3s include the opening cysteine and the closing phenylalanine or tryptophan. The D gene is left open where the match is weak. The size entry is marked missing in some rows and otherwise reads once, few, many or a size class.

v_gene	d_gene	abundance	j_gene	CDR3nt	CDR3aa
TRBV5-6	-	once	TRBJ1-3	TGTGCCAGCAGCTTCCCTGCAGGGTTGACTGGAAACACCATATATTTT	CASSFPAGLTGNTIYF
TRBV19	TRBD1	-	TRBJ1-2	TGTGCCAGTGAACTTCCCGGGACAGGCCCTTTTGGCTACACCTTC	CASELPGTGPFGYTF
TRBV19	-	-	TRBJ1-2	TGTGCCAGTAGTATAGCTGGGAGGGCTACTAACTATGGCTACACCTTC	CASSIAGRATNYGYTF
TRBV5-4	-	-	TRBJ2-2	TGTGCCAGCAGCGACATCCCGGGGGACGCGAACACCGGGGAGCTGTTTTTT	CASSDIPGDANTGELFF
TRBV12-3/TRBV12-4	-	-	TRBJ1-1	TGTGCCAGCAGTTGGAATCAGGGATTACGAGCTTTCTTT	CASSWNQGLRAFF
TRBV3-1/TRBV3-2	TRBD1	-	TRBJ1-1	TGTGCCAGCAGCCAAGAGGCCAGGGGGTTTCCTGAAGCTTTCTTT	CASSQEARGFPEAFF
TRBV10-3	-	-	TRBJ1-3	TGTGCCATCAGTGAGTCGGGCCTACAGGGAGTCAGCTCTGGAAACACCATATATTTT	CAISESGLQGVSSGNTIYF
TRBV11-2	-	-	TRBJ2-7	TGTGCCAGCAGCTCAACCTACGAGCAGTACTTC	CASSSTYEQYF
TRBV11-2	-	-	TRBJ2-7	TGTGCCAGCAGCTTGGGCGGGGATTATTACGAGCAGTACTTC	CASSLGGDYYEQYF
TRBV5-1	TRBD2	-	TRBJ2-3	TGCGCCAGCAGCTCGTCAAGACTAGCGGGGGGGGATACGCAGTATTTT	CASSSSRLAGGDTQYF
TRBV30	TRBD1	-	TRBJ1-2	TGTGCCTGGAGTGTAGGGACAGGCAGCTATGGCTACACCTTC	CAWSVGTGSYGYTF
TRBV19	-	-	TRBJ2-3	TGTGCCAGTACCTGGACTTCTTCTAGCACAGATACGCAGTATTTT	CASTWTSSSTDTQYF
TRBV6-1	-	-	TRBJ1-6	TGTGCCAGCGGAGCGGAGAATTCACCCCTCCACTTT	CASGAENSPLHF
TRBV7-2	TRBD2	once	TRBJ2-3	TGTGCCAGCAGCTCCGGGCTAGCGGGGGGGCGTGGTACGCAGTATTTT	CASSSGLAGGRGTQYF
TRBV27	TRBD1	-	TRBJ1-2	TGTGCCAGCAGTCCCCAGACAGGGTCCTATGGCTACACCTTC	CASSPQTGSYGYTF
TRBV6-2/TRBV6-3	TRBD1	-	TRBJ1-1	TGTGCCAGCAGTTACCGTGGGACAGCCACTGAAGCTTTCTTT	CASSYRGTATEAFF
TRBV19	-	-	TRBJ1-1	TGTGCCAGTAGTACTCCGCCCGGGGTTGAAGCTTTCTTT	CASSTPPGVEAFF
TRBV5-1	TRBD1	-	TRBJ1-4	TGCGCCAGCAACAGGGGGATAACTAATGAAAAACTGTTTTTT	CASNRGITNEKLFF
TRBV29-1	-	-	TRBJ1-1	TGCAGCGTTGGGAGTCGGTACACTGAAGCTTTCTTT	CSVGSRYTEAFF
TRBV9	TRBD2	-	TRBJ2-3	TGTGCCAGCAGCTCAGGACTAGCGGAGAGCACAGATACGCAGTATTTT	CASSSGLAESTDTQYF
TRBV7-2	-	-	TRBJ2-7	TGTGCCAGCAGCTTTAGCCTCAGCTACGAGCAGTACTTC	CASSFSLSYEQYF
TRBV19	-	-	TRBJ1-4	TGTGCCAGTACCGCGCCCGGACAGCTCTATGAAAAACTGTTTTTT	CASTAPGQLYEKLFF
TRBV30	-	few	TRBJ1-6	TGTGCCTGGAGTGTACTTAGTAGGGGCGGCTCACCCCTCCACTTT	CAWSVLSRGGSPLHF
TRBV6-5	TRBD1	-	TRBJ1-2	TGTGCCAGCAGTTTAACTCCCGGGACAGGGGGCGATGGCTACACCTTC	CASSLTPGTGGDGYTF
TRBV19	-	-	TRBJ1-1	TGTGCCAGTGCCTCACTCGCTGAAGCTTTCTTT	CASASLAEAFF
TRBV7-3	-	-	TRBJ2-3	TGTGCCAGCAGCTTACTAAGCACAGATACGCAGTATTTT	CASSLLSTDTQYF
TRBV9	TRBD2	once	TRBJ2-7	TGTGCCAGCAGCGCCGGGACTAAAACATCCTACGAGCAGTACTTC	CASSAGTKTSYEQYF
TRBV15	-	-	TRBJ1-4	TGTGCCACCAGCAGCAACAGTGAAAAACTGTTTTTT	CATSSNSEKLFF
TRBV2	TRBD2	-	TRBJ2-7	TGTGCCAGCAGGGCGGGGGGCAGCTCCTACGAGCAGTACTTC	CASRAGGSSYEQYF
TRBV30	-	-	TRBJ1-2	TGTGCCCGCAGGGAAGGGGACTACGATGGCTACACCTTC	CARREGDYDGYTF
TRBV12-3/TRBV12-4	-	-	TRBJ2-7	TGTGCCAGCAGTTTCCCCCTAGACGAGCAGTACTTC	CASSFPLDEQYF
TRBV19	-	-	TRBJ1-2	TGTGCCAGTAGTATAGGGGGCAGTGGCTACACCTTC	CASSIGGSGYTF
TRBV29-1	TRBD1	-	TRBJ2-7	TGCAGCGTTCGACCCGGGACAGGGGACACCTACGAGCAGTACTTC	CSVRPGTGDTYEQYF
TRBV27	TRBD1	-	TRBJ1-2	TGTGCCAGCAGTACCGACAGGGGGAACCGTTATGGCTACACCTTC	CASSTDRGNRYGYTF
TRBV30	TRBD1	-	TRBJ2-1	TGTGCCTGGAGTAGGGACAGGGAGAATGAGCAGTTCTTC	CAWSRDRENEQFF
TRBV5-6	-	once	TRBJ1-6	TGTGCCAGCAGCTTGGCCGGGTTAGAGGAGGATTCACCCCTCCACTTT	CASSLAGLEEDSPLHF
TRBV5-6	TRBD2	-	TRBJ2-3	TGTGCCAGCAGCACGGGACTAGCAGGCACAGATACGCAGTATTTT	CASSTGLAGTDTQYF
TRBV6-5	TRBD1	-	TRBJ1-1	TGTGCCAGCAGTAAGGGACAGGTTATGAACACTGAAGCTTTCTTT	CASSKGQVMNTEAFF
TRBV24-1	-	many	TRBJ2-2	TGTGCCACCAGTGACGGCGGTTTCACCGGGGAGCTGTTTTTT	CATSDGGFTGELFF
TRBV2	TRBD1	-	TRBJ1-3	TGTGCCAGCAGTGAAACCAGGACAGGATTTGGAAACACCATATATTTT	CASSETRTGFGNTIYF
TRBV7-9	TRBD1	once	TRBJ1-3	TGTGCCAGCAGCTTAGCGGACAGGGTTGGAAACACCATATATTTT	CASSLADRVGNTIYF
TRBV4-1	TRBD1	-	TRBJ1-1	TGCGCCAGCAGAGTAACAGGGGTCGCGGACACTGAAGCTTTCTTT	CASRVTGVADTEAFF